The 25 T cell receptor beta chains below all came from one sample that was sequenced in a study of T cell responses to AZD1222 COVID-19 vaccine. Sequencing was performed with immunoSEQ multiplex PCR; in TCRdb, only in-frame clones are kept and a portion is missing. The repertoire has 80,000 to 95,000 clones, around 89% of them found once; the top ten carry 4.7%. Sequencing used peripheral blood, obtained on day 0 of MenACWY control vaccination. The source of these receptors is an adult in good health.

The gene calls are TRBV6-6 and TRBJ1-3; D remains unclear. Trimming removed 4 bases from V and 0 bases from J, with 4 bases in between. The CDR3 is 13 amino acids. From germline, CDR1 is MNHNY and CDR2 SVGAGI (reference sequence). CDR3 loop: CASSLDSGNTIYF. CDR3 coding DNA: TGTGCCAGCAGTTTGGACTCTGGAAACACCATATATTTT.

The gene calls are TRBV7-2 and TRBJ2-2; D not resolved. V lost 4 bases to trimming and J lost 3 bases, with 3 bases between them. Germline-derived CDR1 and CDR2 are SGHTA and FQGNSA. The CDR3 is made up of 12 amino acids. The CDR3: CASSSYTGELFF. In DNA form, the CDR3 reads TGTGCCAGCAGCTCCTACACCGGGGAGCTGTTTTTT.

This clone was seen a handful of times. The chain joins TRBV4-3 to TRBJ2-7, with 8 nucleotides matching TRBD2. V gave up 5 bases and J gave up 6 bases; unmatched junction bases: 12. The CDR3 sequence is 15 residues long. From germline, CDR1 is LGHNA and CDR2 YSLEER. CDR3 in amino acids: CASSVTSGTRSEQYF. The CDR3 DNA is TGCGCCAGCAGCGTCACGTCCGGGACTAGGAGCGAGCAGTACTTC.

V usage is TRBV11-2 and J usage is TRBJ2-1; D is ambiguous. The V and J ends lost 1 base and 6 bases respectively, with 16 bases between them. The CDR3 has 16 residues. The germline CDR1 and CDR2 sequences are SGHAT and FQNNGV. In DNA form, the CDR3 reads TGTGCCAGCAGCTTAGCCGTGGGATGGATCAGCAATGAGCAGTTCTTC. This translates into CASSLAVGWISNEQFF.

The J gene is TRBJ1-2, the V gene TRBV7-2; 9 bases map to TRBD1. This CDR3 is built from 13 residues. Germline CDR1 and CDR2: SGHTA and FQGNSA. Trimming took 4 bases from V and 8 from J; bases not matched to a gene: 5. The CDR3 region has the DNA TGTGCCAGCAGCTGGGACAGGGTAAACGGCTACACCTTC. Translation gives CASSWDRVNGYTF.

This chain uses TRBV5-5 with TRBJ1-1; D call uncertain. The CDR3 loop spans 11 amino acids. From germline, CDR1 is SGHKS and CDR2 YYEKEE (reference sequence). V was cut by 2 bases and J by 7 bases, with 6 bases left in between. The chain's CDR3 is CASSLIGEAFF. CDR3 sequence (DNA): TGTGCCAGCAGCTTAATTGGTGAAGCTTTCTTT. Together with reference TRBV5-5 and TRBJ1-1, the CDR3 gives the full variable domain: DAGVTQSPTHLIKTRGQQVTLRCSPISGHKSVSWYQQVLGQGPQFIFQYYEKEERGRGNFPDRFSARQFPNYSSELNVNALLLGDSALYLCASSLIGEAFFGQGTRLTVV.

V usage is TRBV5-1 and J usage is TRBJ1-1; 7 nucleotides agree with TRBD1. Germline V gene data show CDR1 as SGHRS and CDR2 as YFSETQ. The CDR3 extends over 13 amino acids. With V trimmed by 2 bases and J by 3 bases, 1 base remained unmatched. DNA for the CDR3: TGCGCCAGCAGCTTAACAGGGGACACTGAAGCTTTCTTT. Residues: CASSLTGDTEAFF.

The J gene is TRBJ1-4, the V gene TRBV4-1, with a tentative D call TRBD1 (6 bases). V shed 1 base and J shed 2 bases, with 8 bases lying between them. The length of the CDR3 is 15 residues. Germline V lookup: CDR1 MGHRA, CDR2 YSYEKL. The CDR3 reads CASSQAGGTNEKLFF. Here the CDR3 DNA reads TGCGCCAGCAGCCAAGCGGGGGGCACTAATGAAAAACTGTTTTTT.

The chain's CDR3 is CAISAGTNQPQHF. The CDR3 DNA sequence: TGTGCCATCAGTGCCGGTACCAATCAGCCCCAGCATTTT. J is TRBJ1-5 and V is TRBV10-3; no firm D call. The CDR3 length is 13 residues. Germline V gene data show CDR1 as ENHRY and CDR2 as SYGVKD. Between the trimmed V and J ends, which lost 4 bases and 3 bases, there was a span of 7 bases.

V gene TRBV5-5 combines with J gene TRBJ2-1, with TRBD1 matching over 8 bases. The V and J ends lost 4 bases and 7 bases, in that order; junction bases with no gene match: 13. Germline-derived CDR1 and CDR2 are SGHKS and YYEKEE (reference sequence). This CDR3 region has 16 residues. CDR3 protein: CASSLQDRDIRNEQFF. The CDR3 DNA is TGTGCCAGCAGCCTGCAGGACAGGGATATCAGGAATGAGCAGTTCTTC. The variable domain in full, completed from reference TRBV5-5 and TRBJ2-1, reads DAGVTQSPTHLIKTRGQQVTLRCSPISGHKSVSWYQQVLGQGPQFIFQYYEKEERGRGNFPDRFSARQFPNYSSELNVNALLLGDSALYLCASSLQDRDIRNEQFFGPGTRLTVL.

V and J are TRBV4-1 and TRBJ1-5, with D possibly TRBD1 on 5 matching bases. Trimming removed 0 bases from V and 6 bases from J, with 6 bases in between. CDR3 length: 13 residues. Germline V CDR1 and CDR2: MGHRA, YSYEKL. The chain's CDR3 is CASSQEGGQPQHF. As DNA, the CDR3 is TGCGCCAGCAGCCAAGAGGGGGGTCAGCCCCAGCATTTT.

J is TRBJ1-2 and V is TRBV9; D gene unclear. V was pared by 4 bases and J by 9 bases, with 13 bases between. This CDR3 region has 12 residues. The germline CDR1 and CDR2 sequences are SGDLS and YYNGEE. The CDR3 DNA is TGTGCCAGCAGCATGGAACCGGGCCGCTACACCTTC. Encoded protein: CASSMEPGRYTF.

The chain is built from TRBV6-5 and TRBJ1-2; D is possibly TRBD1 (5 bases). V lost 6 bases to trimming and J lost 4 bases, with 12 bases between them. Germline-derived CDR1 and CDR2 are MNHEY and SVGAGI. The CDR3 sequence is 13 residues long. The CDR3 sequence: CASSLRDSYGYTF. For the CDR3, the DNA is TGTGCCAGCAGCCTCAGGGATTCCTATGGCTACACCTTC.

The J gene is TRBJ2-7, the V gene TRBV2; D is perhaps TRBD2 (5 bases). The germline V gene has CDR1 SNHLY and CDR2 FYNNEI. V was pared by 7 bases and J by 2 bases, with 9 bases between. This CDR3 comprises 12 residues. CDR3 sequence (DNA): TGTGCCAGCAAGACTACGCCCTACGAGCAGTACTTC. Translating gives CASKTTPYEQYF.

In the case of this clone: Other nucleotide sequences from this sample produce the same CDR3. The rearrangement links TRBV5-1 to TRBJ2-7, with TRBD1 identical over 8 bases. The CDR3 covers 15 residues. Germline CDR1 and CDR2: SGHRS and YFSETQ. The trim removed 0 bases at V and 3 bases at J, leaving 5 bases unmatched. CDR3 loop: CASSLGGTGYYEQYF. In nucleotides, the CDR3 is TGCGCCAGCAGCTTGGGGGGGACAGGCTACTACGAGCAGTACTTC.

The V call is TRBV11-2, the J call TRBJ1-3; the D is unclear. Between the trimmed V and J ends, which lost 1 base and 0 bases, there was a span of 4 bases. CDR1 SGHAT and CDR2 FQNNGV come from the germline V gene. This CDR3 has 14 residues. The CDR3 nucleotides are TGTGCCAGCAGCTTAGGGCACTCTGGAAACACCATATATTTT. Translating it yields CASSLGHSGNTIYF.

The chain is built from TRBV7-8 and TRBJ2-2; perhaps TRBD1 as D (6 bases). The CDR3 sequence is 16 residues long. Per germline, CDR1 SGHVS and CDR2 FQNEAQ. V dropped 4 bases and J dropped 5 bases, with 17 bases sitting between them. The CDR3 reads CASSSQRTEWTGELFF. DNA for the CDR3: TGTGCCAGCAGCTCTCAAAGGACAGAGTGGACCGGGGAGCTGTTTTTT. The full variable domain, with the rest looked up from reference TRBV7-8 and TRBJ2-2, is GAGVSQSPRYKVAKRGQDVALRCDPISGHVSLFWYQQALGQGPEFLTYFQNEAQLDKSGLPSDRFFAERPEGSVSTLKIQRTQQEDSAVYLCASSSQRTEWTGELFFGEGSRLTVL.

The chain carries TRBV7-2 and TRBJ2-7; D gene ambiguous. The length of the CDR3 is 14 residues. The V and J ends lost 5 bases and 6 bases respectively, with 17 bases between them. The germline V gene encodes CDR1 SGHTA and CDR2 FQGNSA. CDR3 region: CASSPQGVVGEQYF. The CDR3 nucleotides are TGTGCCAGCAGCCCGCAAGGTGTGGTGGGCGAGCAGTACTTC.

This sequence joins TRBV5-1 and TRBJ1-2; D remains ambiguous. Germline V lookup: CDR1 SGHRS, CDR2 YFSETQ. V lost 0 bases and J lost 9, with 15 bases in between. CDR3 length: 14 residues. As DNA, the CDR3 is TGCGCCAGCAGCTTGGGCCAAAGGAGCGACCGCTACACCTTC. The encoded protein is CASSLGQRSDRYTF.

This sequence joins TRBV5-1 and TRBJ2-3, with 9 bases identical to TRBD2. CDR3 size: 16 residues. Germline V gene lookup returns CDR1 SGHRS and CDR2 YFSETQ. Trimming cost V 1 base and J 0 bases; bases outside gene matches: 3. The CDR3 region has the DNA TGCGCCAGCAGCTTGACTAGCGGGTCGAGCACAGATACGCAGTATTTT. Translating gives CASSLTSGSSTDTQYF.

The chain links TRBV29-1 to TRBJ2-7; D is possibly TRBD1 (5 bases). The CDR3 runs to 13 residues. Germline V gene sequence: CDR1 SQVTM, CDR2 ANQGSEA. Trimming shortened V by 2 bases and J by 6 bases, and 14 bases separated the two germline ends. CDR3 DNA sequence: TGCAGCGTTGAAAGGGCAGGGTCCGCCGAGCAGTACTTC. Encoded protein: CSVERAGSAEQYF.

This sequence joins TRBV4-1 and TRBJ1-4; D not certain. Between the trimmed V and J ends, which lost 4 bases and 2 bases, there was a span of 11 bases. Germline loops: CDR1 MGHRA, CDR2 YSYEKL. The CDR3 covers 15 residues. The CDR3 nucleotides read TGCGCCAGCAGCCCCCTGGAGCTCACTAATGAAAAACTGTTTTTT. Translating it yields CASSPLELTNEKLFF.

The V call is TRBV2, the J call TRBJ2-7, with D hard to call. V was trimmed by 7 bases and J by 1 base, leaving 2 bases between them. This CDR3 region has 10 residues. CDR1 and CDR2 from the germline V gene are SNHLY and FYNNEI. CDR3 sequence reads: CASKSYEQYF. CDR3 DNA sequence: TGTGCCAGCAAGTCCTACGAGCAGTACTTC.

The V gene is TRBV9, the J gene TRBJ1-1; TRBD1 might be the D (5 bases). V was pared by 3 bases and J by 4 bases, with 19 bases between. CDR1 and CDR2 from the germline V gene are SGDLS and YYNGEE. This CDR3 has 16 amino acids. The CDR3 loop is CASSALGGGFGTEAFF. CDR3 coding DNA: TGTGCCAGCAGCGCACTGGGGGGGGGATTCGGCACTGAAGCTTTCTTT.

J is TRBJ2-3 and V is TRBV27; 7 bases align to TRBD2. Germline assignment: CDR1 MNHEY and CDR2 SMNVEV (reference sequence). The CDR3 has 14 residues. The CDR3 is CVLREAPGGDTQYF. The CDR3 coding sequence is TGTGTTCTCCGCGAGGCTCCGGGAGGAGATACGCAGTATTTT.